This entry describes one T cell receptor (beta chain). The source of the sample is a study of blood T cell repertoires in COVID-19. Produced via immunoSEQ multiplex PCR; TCRdb's table is partial and in-frame only. This sample has nearly 110,000 clones, with roughly 83% found just once. This CDR3 contains 12 residues. Per germline, CDR1 MNHEY and CDR2 SVGAGI. Deletions cut 7 bases from V and 1 base from J, with 4 bases between. The sequenced material came from peripheral blood. This TCR was recovered from a human donor in a cohort sampled during active COVID-19. This sequence joins TRBV6-5 and TRBJ2-2, with D unresolved. The CDR3 DNA sequence: TGTGCCAGCACCTTGAACACCGGGGAGCTGTTTTTT. Translated, it gives CASTLNTGELFF.